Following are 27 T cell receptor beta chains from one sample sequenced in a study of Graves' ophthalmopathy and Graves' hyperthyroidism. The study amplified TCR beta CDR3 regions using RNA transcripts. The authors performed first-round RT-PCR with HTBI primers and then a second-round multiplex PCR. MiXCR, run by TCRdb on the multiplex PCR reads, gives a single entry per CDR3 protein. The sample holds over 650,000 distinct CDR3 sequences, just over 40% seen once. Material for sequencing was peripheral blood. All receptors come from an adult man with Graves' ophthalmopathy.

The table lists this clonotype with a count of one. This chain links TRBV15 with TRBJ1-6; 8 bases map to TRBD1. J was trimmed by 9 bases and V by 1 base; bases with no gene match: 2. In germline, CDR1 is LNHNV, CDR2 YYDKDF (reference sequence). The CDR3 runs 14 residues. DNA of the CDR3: TGTGCCACCAGCAGAGGACAGGGGATTTCACCCCTCCACTTT. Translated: CATSRGQGISPLHF.

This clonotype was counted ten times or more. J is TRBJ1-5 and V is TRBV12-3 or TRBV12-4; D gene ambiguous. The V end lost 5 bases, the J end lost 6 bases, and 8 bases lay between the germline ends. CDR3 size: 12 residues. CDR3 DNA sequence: TGTGCCAGCAGTGAGGGTTTTCAGCCCCAGCATTTT. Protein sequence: CASSEGFQPQHF.

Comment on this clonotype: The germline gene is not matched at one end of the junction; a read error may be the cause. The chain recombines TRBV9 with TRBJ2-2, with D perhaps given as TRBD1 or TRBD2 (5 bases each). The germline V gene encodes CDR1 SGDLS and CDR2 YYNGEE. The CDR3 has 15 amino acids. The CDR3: CVSSVSGPATGELFF. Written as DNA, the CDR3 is TGTGTCAGCAGCGTATCGGGGCCCGCCACCGGGGAGCTGTTTTTT.

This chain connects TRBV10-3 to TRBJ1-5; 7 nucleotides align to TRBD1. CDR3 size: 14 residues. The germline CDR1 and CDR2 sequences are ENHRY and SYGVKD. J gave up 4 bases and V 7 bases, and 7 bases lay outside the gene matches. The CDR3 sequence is CAINRDSKNQPQHF. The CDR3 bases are TGTGCCATCAACCGGGACAGTAAGAATCAGCCCCAGCATTTT.

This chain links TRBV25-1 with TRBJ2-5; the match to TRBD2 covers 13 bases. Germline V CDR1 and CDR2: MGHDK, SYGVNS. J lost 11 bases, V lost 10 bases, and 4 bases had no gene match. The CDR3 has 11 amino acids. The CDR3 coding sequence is TGTGCCACAGGGACTAGCGGGGAACAGTACTTC. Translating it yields CATGTSGEQYF.

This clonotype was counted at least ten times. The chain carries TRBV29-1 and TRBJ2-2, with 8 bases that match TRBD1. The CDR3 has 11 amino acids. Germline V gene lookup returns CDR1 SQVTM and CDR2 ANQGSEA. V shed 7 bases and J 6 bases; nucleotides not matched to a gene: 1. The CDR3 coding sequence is TGCAGCGCGACAGGGGCCGGGGAGCTGTTTTTT. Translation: CSATGAGELFF.

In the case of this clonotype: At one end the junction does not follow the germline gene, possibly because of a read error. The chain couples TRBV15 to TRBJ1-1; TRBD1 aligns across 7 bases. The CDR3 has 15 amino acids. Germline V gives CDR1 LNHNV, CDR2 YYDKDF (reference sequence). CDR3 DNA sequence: TGTGCCGCCAGCAGACCGACAGGGCTGAACACTGAAGCTTTCTTT. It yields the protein CAASRPTGLNTEAFF.

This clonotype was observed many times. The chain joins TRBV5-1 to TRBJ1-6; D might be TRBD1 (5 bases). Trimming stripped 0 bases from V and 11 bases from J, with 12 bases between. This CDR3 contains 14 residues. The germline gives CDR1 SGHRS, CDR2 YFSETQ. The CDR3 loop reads CASSLGQGTTPLHF. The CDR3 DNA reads TGCGCCAGCAGCTTGGGGCAGGGTACCACACCCCTCCACTTT.

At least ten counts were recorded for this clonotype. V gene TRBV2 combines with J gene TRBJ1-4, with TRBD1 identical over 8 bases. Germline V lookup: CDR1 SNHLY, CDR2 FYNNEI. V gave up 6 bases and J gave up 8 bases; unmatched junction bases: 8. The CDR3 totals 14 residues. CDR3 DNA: TGTGCCAGCAGGACGACAGGGGTACTCGAAAAACTGTTTTTT. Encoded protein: CASRTTGVLEKLFF. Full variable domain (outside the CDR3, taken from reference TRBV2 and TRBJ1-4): EPEVTQTPSHQVTQMGQEVILRCVPISNHLYFYWYRQILGQKVEFLVSFYNNEISEKSEIFDDQFSVERPDGSNFTLKIRSTKLEDSAMYFCASRTTGVLEKLFFGSGTQLSVL.

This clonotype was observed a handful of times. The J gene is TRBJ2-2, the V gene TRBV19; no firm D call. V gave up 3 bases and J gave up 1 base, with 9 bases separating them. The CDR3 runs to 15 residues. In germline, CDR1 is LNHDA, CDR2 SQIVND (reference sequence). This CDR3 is CASSIRVKNTGELFF. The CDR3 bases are TGTGCCAGTAGTATTAGGGTCAAGAACACCGGGGAGCTGTTTTTT.

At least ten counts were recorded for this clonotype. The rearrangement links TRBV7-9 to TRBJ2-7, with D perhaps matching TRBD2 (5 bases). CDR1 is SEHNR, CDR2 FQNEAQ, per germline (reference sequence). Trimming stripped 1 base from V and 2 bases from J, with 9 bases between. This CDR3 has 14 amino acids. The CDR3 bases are TGTGCCAGCAGCTTAGGCCCGGGAACCTACGAGCAGTACTTC. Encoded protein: CASSLGPGTYEQYF.

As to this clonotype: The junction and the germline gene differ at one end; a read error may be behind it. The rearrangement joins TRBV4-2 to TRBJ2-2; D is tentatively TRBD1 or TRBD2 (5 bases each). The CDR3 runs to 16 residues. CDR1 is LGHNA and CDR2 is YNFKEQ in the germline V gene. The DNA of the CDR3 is TGTGCCAGCAGTCATCCGGGACGGCTAACAACCGGGGAGCTGGTTTTT. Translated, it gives CASSHPGRLTTGELVF.

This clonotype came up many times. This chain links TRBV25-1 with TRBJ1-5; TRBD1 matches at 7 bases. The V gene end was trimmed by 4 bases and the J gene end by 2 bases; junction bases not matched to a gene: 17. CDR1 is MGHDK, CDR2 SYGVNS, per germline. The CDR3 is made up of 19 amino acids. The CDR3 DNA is TGTGCCAGCAGTGTCCCGGGAGGGGGCAAAGGTGATTGCAATCAGCCCCAGCATTTT. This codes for CASSVPGGGKGDCNQPQHF.

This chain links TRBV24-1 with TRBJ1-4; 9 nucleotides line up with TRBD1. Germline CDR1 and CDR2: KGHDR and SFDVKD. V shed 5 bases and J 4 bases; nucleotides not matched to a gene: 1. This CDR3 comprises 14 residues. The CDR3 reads CATSADRGNEKLFF. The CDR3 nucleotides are TGTGCCACCAGTGCGGACAGGGGTAATGAAAAACTGTTTTTT.

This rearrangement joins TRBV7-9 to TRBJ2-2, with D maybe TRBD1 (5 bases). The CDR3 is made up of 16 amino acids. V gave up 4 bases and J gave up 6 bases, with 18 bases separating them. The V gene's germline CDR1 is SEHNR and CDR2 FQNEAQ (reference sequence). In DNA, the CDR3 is TGTGCCAGCAGCTCATACAGGAGCTTGGGCTCCGGGGAGCTGTTTTTT. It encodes CASSSYRSLGSGELFF.

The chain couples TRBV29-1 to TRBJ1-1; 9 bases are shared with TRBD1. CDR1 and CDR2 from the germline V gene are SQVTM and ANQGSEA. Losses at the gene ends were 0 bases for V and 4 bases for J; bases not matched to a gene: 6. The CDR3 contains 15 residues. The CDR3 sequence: CSVEDQGTGSTEAFF. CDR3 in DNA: TGCAGCGTTGAAGATCAGGGGACAGGGAGCACTGAAGCTTTCTTT. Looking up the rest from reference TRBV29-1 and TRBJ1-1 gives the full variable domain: SAVISQKPSRDICQRGTSLTIQCQVDSQVTMMFWYRQQPGQSLTLIATANQGSEATYESGFVIDKFPISRPNLTFSTLTVSNMSPEDSSIYLCSVEDQGTGSTEAFFGQGTRLTVV.

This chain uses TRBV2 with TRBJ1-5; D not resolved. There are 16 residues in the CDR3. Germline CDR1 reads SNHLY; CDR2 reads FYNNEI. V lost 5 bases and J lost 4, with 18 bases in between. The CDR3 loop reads CASSRSLGSGNQPQHF. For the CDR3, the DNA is TGTGCCAGCAGTCGGTCCCTGGGGTCCGGGAATCAGCCCCAGCATTTT. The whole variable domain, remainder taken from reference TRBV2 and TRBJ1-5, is EPEVTQTPSHQVTQMGQEVILRCVPISNHLYFYWYRQILGQKVEFLVSFYNNEISEKSEIFDDQFSVERPDGSNFTLKIRSTKLEDSAMYFCASSRSLGSGNQPQHFGDGTRLSIL.

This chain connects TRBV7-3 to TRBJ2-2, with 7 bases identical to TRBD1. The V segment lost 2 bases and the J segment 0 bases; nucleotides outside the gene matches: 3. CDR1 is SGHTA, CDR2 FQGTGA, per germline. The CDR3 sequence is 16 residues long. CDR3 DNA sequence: TGTGCCAGCAGCTTATTGGGACAGCCGAACACCGGGGAGCTGTTTTTT. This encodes CASSLLGQPNTGELFF.

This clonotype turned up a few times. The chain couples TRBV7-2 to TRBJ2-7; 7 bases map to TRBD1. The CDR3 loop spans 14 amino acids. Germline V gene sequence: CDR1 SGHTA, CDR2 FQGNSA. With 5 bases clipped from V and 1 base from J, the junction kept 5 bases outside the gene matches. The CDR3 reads CASSQGQASYEQYF. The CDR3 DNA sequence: TGTGCCAGCAGCCAAGGACAGGCTTCCTACGAGCAGTACTTC. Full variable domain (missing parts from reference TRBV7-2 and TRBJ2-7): GAGVSQSPSNKVTEKGKDVELRCDPISGHTALYWYRQSLGQGLEFLIYFQGNSAPDKSGLPSDRFSAERTGGSVSTLTIQRTQQEDSAVYLCASSQGQASYEQYFGPGTRLTVT.

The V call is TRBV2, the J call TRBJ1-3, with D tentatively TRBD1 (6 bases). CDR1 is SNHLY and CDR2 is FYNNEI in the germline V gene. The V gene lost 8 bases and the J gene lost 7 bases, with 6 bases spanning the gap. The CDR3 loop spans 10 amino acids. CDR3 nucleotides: TGTGCCAGCGACAGGAACACCATATATTTT. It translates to CASDRNTIYF.

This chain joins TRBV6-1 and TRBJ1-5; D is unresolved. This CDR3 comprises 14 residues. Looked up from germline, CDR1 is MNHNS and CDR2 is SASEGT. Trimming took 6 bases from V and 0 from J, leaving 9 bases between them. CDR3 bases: TGTGCCAGCAGCATTGAAGATAGCAATCAGCCCCAGCATTTT. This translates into CASSIEDSNQPQHF.

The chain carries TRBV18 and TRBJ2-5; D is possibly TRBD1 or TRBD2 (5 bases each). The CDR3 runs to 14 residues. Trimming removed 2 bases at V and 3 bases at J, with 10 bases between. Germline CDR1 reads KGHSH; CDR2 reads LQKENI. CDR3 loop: CASSPEGFEETQYF. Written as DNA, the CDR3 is TGTGCCAGCTCACCAGAGGGGTTCGAAGAGACCCAGTACTTC. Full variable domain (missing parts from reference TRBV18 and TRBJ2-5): NAGVMQNPRHLVRRRGQEARLRCSPMKGHSHVYWYRQLPEEGLKFMVYLQKENIIDESGMPKERFSAEFPKEGPSILRIQQVVRGDSAAYFCASSPEGFEETQYFGPGTRLLVL.

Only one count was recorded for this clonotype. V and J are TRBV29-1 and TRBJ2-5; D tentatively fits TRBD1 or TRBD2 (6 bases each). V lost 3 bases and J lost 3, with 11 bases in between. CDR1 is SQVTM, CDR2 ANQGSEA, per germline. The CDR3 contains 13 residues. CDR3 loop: CSVDRGAEETQYF. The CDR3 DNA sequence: TGCAGCGTTGATAGGGGGGCAGAAGAGACCCAGTACTTC.

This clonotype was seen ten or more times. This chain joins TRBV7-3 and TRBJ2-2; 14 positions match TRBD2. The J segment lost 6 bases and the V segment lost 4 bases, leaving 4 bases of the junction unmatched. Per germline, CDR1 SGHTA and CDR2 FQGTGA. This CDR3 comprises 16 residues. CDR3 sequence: CASSSGLAGAAGELFF. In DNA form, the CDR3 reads TGTGCCAGCAGCTCGGGACTAGCGGGAGCCGCCGGGGAGCTGTTTTTT.

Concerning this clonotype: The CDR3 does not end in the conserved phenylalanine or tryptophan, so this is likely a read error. This chain's CDR3 is CASSPGLNDEQYL. CDR3 nucleotide sequence: TGTGCCAGCAGCCCGGGACTCAACGACGAGCAGTACCTC. V usage is TRBV9 and J usage is TRBJ2-7; D possibly corresponds to TRBD2 (6 bases). The CDR3 sequence is 13 residues long. The V end lost 4 bases, the J end lost 5 bases, and 13 bases lay between the germline ends. CDR1 is SGDLS, CDR2 YYNGEE, per germline.

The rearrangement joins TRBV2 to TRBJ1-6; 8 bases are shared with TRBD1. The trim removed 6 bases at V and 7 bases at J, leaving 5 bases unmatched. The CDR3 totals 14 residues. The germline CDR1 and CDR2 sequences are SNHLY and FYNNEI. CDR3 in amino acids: CASRGQDTNSPLHF. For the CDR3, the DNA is TGTGCCAGCAGGGGACAGGATACCAATTCACCCCTCCACTTT.

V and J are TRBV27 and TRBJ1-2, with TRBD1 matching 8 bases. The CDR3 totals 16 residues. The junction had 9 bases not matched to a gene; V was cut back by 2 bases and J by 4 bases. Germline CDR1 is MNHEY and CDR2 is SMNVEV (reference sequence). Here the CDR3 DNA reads TGTGCCAGCAGTTTACAGGGGGCCAGAACCTCCTATGGCTACACCTTC. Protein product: CASSLQGARTSYGYTF.